One sample yielded the 12 T cell receptor beta chains listed below, sequenced in a study of cytomegalovirus exposure and HLA in healthy donors. Vbeta (60) and Jbeta (13) primers were used in the PCR. Clones were sequenced by immunoSEQ multiplex PCR, and TCRdb holds only the in-frame ones, with some missing. The sample carries about 69,000 clones, roughly four fifths recorded once. The material sequenced was PBMCs. These receptors were taken from a woman in her fifties or sixties in good health and CMV-seropositive.

The rearrangement joins TRBV6-5 to TRBJ1-5; a possible D gene is TRBD1 (6 bases). This CDR3 comprises 13 residues. Per germline, CDR1 MNHEY and CDR2 SVGAGI. V lost 6 bases and J 3 bases, leaving 9 bases between the germline ends. CDR3 nucleotides: TGTGCCAGCAGCCGGACAGCCAATCAGCCCCAGCATTTT. Protein product: CASSRTANQPQHF.

The V gene is TRBV5-1, the J gene TRBJ1-4, with 7 bases aligning to TRBD1. Germline values: CDR1 SGHRS, CDR2 YFSETQ. Losses at the gene ends were 4 bases for V and 3 bases for J; bases not matched to a gene: 9. CDR3 length: 16 residues. The CDR3 loop is CASSLDPGQSNEKLFF. Written as DNA, the CDR3 is TGCGCCAGCAGCCTGGACCCGGGACAGTCTAATGAAAAACTGTTTTTT.

CDR3: CASSLVGALTDTQYF. The CDR3 DNA follows: TGTGCCAGCAGCTTAGTAGGGGCCCTCACAGATACGCAGTATTTT. The chain uses TRBV11-2 and TRBJ2-3; D possibly corresponds to TRBD1 (5 bases). Between the trimmed V and J ends, which lost 1 base and 2 bases, there was a span of 10 bases. CDR1 is SGHAT, CDR2 FQNNGV, per germline. This CDR3 spans 15 amino acids. Supplemented by reference TRBV11-2 and TRBJ2-3, the full variable domain reads EAGVAQSPRYKIIEKRQSVAFWCNPISGHATLYWYQQILGQGPKLLIQFQNNGVVDDSQLPKDRFSAERLKGVDSTLKIQPAKLEDSAVYLCASSLVGALTDTQYFGPGTRLTVL.

The chain uses TRBV6-1 and TRBJ1-3; D gene ambiguous. CDR1 and CDR2 (germline): MNHNS, SASEGT. The CDR3 length is 15 residues. The V end was cut by 6 bases, the J end by 6 bases, with 18 bases between. The CDR3 DNA reads as TGTGCCAGCAGCCTCACTCAGAGGGTCGTAAACACCATATATTTT. Protein sequence: CASSLTQRVVNTIYF.

V and J are TRBV30 and TRBJ1-2, with D possibly TRBD1 on 6 matching bases. There are 17 residues in the CDR3. Germline loops: CDR1 GTSNPN, CDR2 SVGIG (reference sequence). Trimming removed 3 bases at V and 1 base at J, with 21 bases between. This chain's CDR3 is CAWRTGGGLRFNYGYTF. In DNA form, the CDR3 reads TGTGCCTGGAGGACAGGAGGAGGATTACGGTTTAACTATGGCTACACCTTC.

This chain connects TRBV9 to TRBJ1-1, with D tentatively TRBD1 (5 bases). Germline loops: CDR1 SGDLS, CDR2 YYNGEE. This CDR3 comprises 13 residues. Trimming stripped 2 bases from V and 5 bases from J, with 10 bases between. DNA for the CDR3: TGTGCCAGCAGCGTCCAAGGGGAAACTGAAGCTTTCTTT. Its translation is CASSVQGETEAFF. Full variable domain (outside the CDR3, taken from reference TRBV9 and TRBJ1-1): DSGVTQTPKHLITATGQRVTLRCSPRSGDLSVYWYQQSLDQGLQFLIQYYNGEERAKGNILERFSAQQFPDLHSELNLSSLELGDSALYFCASSVQGETEAFFGQGTRLTVV.

As regards this clone: With a far larger clone one base away, a read error is the likely cause. The chain uses TRBV19 and TRBJ1-5; tentatively, D is TRBD1 (5 bases). V lost 0 bases and J lost 7, with 16 bases in between. The CDR3 has 16 amino acids. Germline lookup yields CDR1 LNHDA and CDR2 SQIVND (reference sequence). In DNA form, the CDR3 reads TGTGCCAGTAGTATAGATTGGTCAGGGTACTTGCAGCCCCAGCATTTT. Residues: CASSIDWSGYLQPQHF.

This clone was counted once. The V and J genes are TRBV5-6 and TRBJ2-1, with D maybe TRBD1 (6 bases). This CDR3 contains 15 residues. V lost 3 bases and J lost 4, with 14 bases in between. From germline, CDR1 is SGHDT and CDR2 YYEEEE. The CDR3: CASSWGRQAYNEQFF. CDR3 sequence (DNA): TGTGCCAGCAGCTGGGGAAGACAGGCTTACAATGAGCAGTTCTTC. Variable domain in full (rest from reference TRBV5-6 and TRBJ2-1): DAGVTQSPTHLIKTRGQQVTLRCSPKSGHDTVSWYQQALGQGPQFIFQYYEEEERQRGNFPDRFSGHQFPNYSSELNVNALLLGDSALYLCASSWGRQAYNEQFFGPGTRLTVL.

V and J are TRBV5-1 and TRBJ1-1; D possibly corresponds to TRBD1 (5 bases). The CDR3 sequence is 14 residues long. Deletions cut 1 base from V and 6 bases from J, with 13 bases between. Germline loops: CDR1 SGHRS, CDR2 YFSETQ. CDR3 sequence reads: CASSLTGGEAEAFF. CDR3 DNA sequence: TGCGCCAGCAGCTTGACCGGGGGGGAGGCTGAAGCTTTCTTT.

The V call is TRBV7-8, the J call TRBJ1-5; TRBD1 aligns across 11 bases. The J segment lost 4 bases and the V segment lost 7 bases, leaving 6 bases of the junction unmatched. Germline CDR1 and CDR2: SGHVS and FQNEAQ. CDR3 size: 15 residues. The CDR3 sequence is CASTPWDRGNQPQHF. The CDR3 nucleotides are TGTGCCAGCACCCCGTGGGACAGGGGGAATCAGCCCCAGCATTTT.

The chain combines TRBV4-2 with TRBJ2-2; the D gene is possibly TRBD1 (6 bases). The CDR3 spans 16 residues. Per germline, CDR1 LGHNA and CDR2 YNFKEQ. Trimming shortened V by 1 base and J by 3 bases, and 12 bases separated the two germline ends. CDR3 coding DNA: TGTGCCAGCAGCCAAGGGGGACAATTTGACACCGGGGAGCTGTTTTTT. This sequence encodes CASSQGGQFDTGELFF.

The chain couples TRBV2 to TRBJ2-3; 12 bases map to TRBD2. Germline V gene sequence: CDR1 SNHLY, CDR2 FYNNEI. V gave up 6 bases and J gave up 3 bases; unmatched junction bases: 1. The CDR3 has 14 residues. In nucleotides, the CDR3 is TGTGCCAGCAGGACTAGCGGGAGTACAGATACGCAGTATTTT. It codes for CASRTSGSTDTQYF.